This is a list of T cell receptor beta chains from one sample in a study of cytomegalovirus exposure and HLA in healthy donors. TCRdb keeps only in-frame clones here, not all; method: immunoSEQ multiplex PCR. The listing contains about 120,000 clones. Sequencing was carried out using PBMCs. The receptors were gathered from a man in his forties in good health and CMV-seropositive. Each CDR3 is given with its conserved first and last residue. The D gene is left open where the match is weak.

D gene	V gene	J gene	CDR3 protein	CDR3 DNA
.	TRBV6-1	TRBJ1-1	CASSPQVNTEAFF	TGTGCCAGCAGTCCACAGGTGAACACTGAAGCTTTCTTT
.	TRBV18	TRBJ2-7	CASSPQGSYEQYF	TGTGCCAGCTCACCGCAGGGCTCTTACGAGCAGTACTTC
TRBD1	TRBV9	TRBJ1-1	CASSRRDRGAPEAFF	TGTGCCAGCAGCCGACGGGACAGGGGGGCTCCTGAAGCTTTCTTT
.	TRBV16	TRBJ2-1	CASSLQTIAVYNEQFF	TGTGCCAGCAGCCTCCAAACGATAGCAGTGTACAATGAGCAGTTCTTC
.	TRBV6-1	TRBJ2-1	CASSMNEDRQFF	TGTGCCAGCAGCATGAATGAGGACAGGCAGTTCTTC
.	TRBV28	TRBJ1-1	CASSLAENTEAFF	TGTGCCAGCAGTTTAGCGGAGAACACTGAAGCTTTCTTT
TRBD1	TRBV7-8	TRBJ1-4	CASSAGGGYGEKLFF	TGTGCCAGCAGCGCAGGGGGTGGTTACGGTGAAAAACTGTTTTTT
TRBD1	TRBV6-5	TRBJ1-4	CASSRDRGGEKLFF	TGTGCCAGCAGTCGGGACAGGGGTGGTGAAAAACTGTTTTTT
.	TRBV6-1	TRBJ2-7	CASSDPRGSSYEQYF	TGTGCCAGCAGTGACCCCCGGGGTAGCTCCTACGAGCAGTACTTC
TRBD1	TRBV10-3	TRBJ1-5	CAISSTGQTNQPQHF	TGTGCCATCAGCTCGACGGGACAGACGAATCAGCCCCAGCATTTT
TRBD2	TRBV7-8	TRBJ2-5	CASSLGLAAQETQYF	TGTGCCAGCAGCTTGGGACTAGCTGCGCAAGAGACCCAGTACTTC
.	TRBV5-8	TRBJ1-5	CASSTHLWEGAQPQHF	TGTGCCAGCAGCACGCACCTGTGGGAGGGTGCCCAGCCCCAGCATTTT
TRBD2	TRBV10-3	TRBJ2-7	CAISESGTSGSFTYEQYF	TGTGCCATCAGTGAGTCGGGGACTAGCGGGAGCTTCACCTACGAGCAGTACTTC
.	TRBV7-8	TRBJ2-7	CASSLVQGPSYEQYF	TGTGCCAGCAGCTTAGTACAGGGACCTTCCTACGAGCAGTACTTC
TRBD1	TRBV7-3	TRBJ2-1	CASSLTLSGGEQFF	TGTGCCAGCAGCTTAACGTTGTCAGGGGGTGAGCAGTTCTTC
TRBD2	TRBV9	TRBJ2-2	CASSVGGGSPTGELFF	TGTGCCAGCAGCGTAGGCGGCGGGAGCCCCACCGGGGAGCTGTTTTTT
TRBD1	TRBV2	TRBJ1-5	CASRVRDRGNQPQHF	TGTGCCAGCAGGGTCCGGGACAGGGGTAATCAGCCCCAGCATTTT
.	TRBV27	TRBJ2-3	CASSLRGGYRADTQYF	TGTGCCAGCAGTTTAAGGGGGGGGTACAGGGCCGATACGCAGTATTTT